Shown below are 30 T cell receptor beta chains from a single sample sequenced in a study of spatial heterogeneity in lung cancer. Time point given: blood at routine non-recurrence follow-up after resection. TCRdb called the 5' RACE reads again in MiXCR, with one record for every CDR3 protein. The repertoire holds tens of thousands of distinct CDR3 sequences, with 6% to 9.5% as singletons. This material consisted of PBMCs, taken at follow-up. The receptors originated from a male donor with early-stage non-small cell lung cancer.

This clonotype was seen at least ten times. The rearrangement joins TRBV7-9 to TRBJ2-3; TRBD1 aligns across 11 bases. Unmatched junction bases numbered 8, after V lost 5 bases and J lost 4 bases. CDR1 and CDR2 (germline): SEHNR, FQNEAQ (reference sequence). This CDR3 contains 16 residues. The CDR3 protein is CASSIGQGAAADTQYF. The DNA for the CDR3 is TGTGCCAGCAGCATCGGACAGGGGGCGGCGGCAGATACGCAGTATTTT.

This clonotype appeared many times. The chain is built from TRBV5-8 and TRBJ2-7; no reliable D call. V lost 9 bases and J lost 3, with 10 bases in between. In germline, CDR1 is SGHTS, CDR2 YDEGEE. The CDR3 extends over 11 amino acids. The CDR3 coding sequence is TGTGCCACCAGTTGGGGCTACGAGCAGTACTTC. Protein product: CATSWGYEQYF.

This clonotype was detected ten times or more. This chain uses TRBV30 with TRBJ2-1; 10 positions agree with TRBD1. Germline CDR1 GTSNPN, CDR2 SVGIG (reference sequence). This CDR3 region has 13 residues. After removal of 3 bases from V and 4 bases from J, the junction contained 0 bases not matched to a gene. The chain's CDR3 is CAWRDRGYNEQFF. As DNA, the CDR3 is TGTGCCTGGAGGGACAGGGGGTACAATGAGCAGTTCTTC.

This clonotype is medium-sized (0.01 to 0.1%) in the sample. The chain combines TRBV29-1 with TRBJ2-3; no firm D call. The CDR3 length is 12 residues. The V and J ends lost 3 bases and 2 bases respectively, with 6 bases between them. Germline CDR1 is SQVTM and CDR2 is ANQGSEA. CDR3 amino acids: CSVDSNTDTQYF. The DNA of the CDR3 is TGCAGCGTTGATAGTAACACAGATACGCAGTATTTT.

This clonotype was observed at least ten times. This chain uses TRBV5-6 with TRBJ2-7; TRBD2 might be the D (6 bases). This CDR3 has 14 residues. V was trimmed by 0 bases and J by 6 bases, leaving 13 bases between them. Germline assignment: CDR1 SGHDT and CDR2 YYEEEE. CDR3 sequence reads: CASSLEGLASEQYF. The DNA for the CDR3 is TGTGCCAGCAGCTTGGAAGGGCTAGCGAGCGAGCAGTACTTC. Supplemented by reference TRBV5-6 and TRBJ2-7, the full variable domain reads DAGVTQSPTHLIKTRGQQVTLRCSPKSGHDTVSWYQQALGQGPQFIFQYYEEEERQRGNFPDRFSGHQFPNYSSELNVNALLLGDSALYLCASSLEGLASEQYFGPGTRLTVT.

The J gene is TRBJ1-1, the V gene TRBV19, with TRBD1 identical over 8 bases. The CDR3 covers 15 residues. V shed 4 bases, J shed 3 bases, and the junction held 7 bases outside the gene matches. Germline CDR1 reads LNHDA; CDR2 reads SQIVND (reference sequence). The CDR3 is CASSRQGAGDTEAFF. The DNA of the CDR3 is TGTGCCAGTAGTAGGCAGGGGGCTGGGGACACTGAAGCTTTCTTT.

Ten or more counts support this clonotype. The chain has TRBV10-3 and TRBJ2-2, with D possibly TRBD1 on 6 matching bases. The CDR3 length is 14 residues. The V end was cut by 5 bases, the J end by 5 bases, with 12 bases between. Germline V lookup: CDR1 ENHRY, CDR2 SYGVKD. The CDR3: CAISTTGFTGELFF. The CDR3 DNA reads as TGTGCCATCAGTACGACAGGTTTTACCGGGGAGCTGTTTTTT.

This clonotype was recorded many times. The chain employs TRBV5-1 and TRBJ2-1; 11 bases are shared with TRBD1. With 3 bases clipped from V and 10 bases from J, the junction kept 6 bases outside the gene matches. The CDR3 has 14 residues. CDR1 and CDR2 (germline): SGHRS, YFSETQ. CDR3 nucleotides: TGCGCCAGCAGCTGGGGGACAGGGGGTGGCGAGCAGTTCTTC. This encodes CASSWGTGGGEQFF.

This clonotype qualifies as medium-sized. The chain carries TRBV7-6 and TRBJ2-5, with 8 bases identical to TRBD1. This CDR3 has 14 amino acids. Per the germline V gene, CDR1 is SGHVS and CDR2 is FNYEAQ. V shed 3 bases, J shed 2 bases, and the junction held 2 bases outside the gene matches. The CDR3 DNA is TGTGCCAGCAGCTTGCGGACAGGGCAAGAGACCCAGTACTTC. Translated, it gives CASSLRTGQETQYF.

At least ten counts were recorded for this clonotype. The rearrangement joins TRBV19 to TRBJ2-3; tentatively, D is TRBD1 (5 bases). Trimming cost V 5 bases and J 6 bases, with 9 bases left between them. CDR3 length: 12 residues. Per germline, CDR1 LNHDA and CDR2 SQIVND (reference sequence). CDR3 sequence reads: CASSSNRDTQYF. CDR3 nucleotide sequence: TGTGCCAGTAGTTCAAACAGGGATACGCAGTATTTT.

This clonotype was seen repeatedly, ten times or more. The chain couples TRBV12-5 to TRBJ1-2; a weak D match, TRBD1 (5 bases). Trimming took 8 bases from V and 1 from J, leaving 11 bases between them. Per germline, CDR1 LGHNT and CDR2 FRNRAP. The CDR3 contains 13 residues. The CDR3 bases are TGTGCTAGTTCCCAGGGACTTAACTATGGCTACACCTTC. The encoded protein is CASSQGLNYGYTF.

This clonotype was seen at least ten times. The chain employs TRBV2 and TRBJ2-7; D remains unclear. Germline V lookup: CDR1 SNHLY, CDR2 FYNNEI. This CDR3 is built from 11 residues. V was shortened by 3 bases and J by 7 bases, with 7 bases between the two germline ends. The CDR3 reads CASSELSEQYF. The DNA for the CDR3 is TGTGCCAGCAGTGAGTTGTCTGAGCAGTACTTC.

With regard to this clonotype: A much larger clone lies one base from this, so it may be a read error. The V call is TRBV6-5, the J call TRBJ1-3; D call uncertain. Looked up from germline, CDR1 is MNHEY and CDR2 is SVGAGI. The V end lost 1 base, the J end lost 6 bases, and 10 bases lay between the germline ends. The CDR3 loop spans 14 amino acids. The CDR3: CASSYLALENTIYF. CDR3 bases: TGTGCCAGCAGTTACTTGGCGCTTGAAAACACCATATATTTT.

On this clonotype itself: One base away lies a much larger clone, so this may be a sequencing read error. The chain is built from TRBV20-1 and TRBJ2-7; TRBD1 is a possible D gene (6 bases). The CDR3 spans 14 residues. Germline lookup yields CDR1 DFQATT and CDR2 SNEGSKA (reference sequence). The DNA for the CDR3 is TGCAGTGCTAGAATCCCGGGACACTCCTACGGGCAGTACTTC. Translation gives CSARIPGHSYGQYF.

This clonotype has a count of ten or more. The V gene is TRBV7-3, the J gene TRBJ2-2; the D gene is possibly TRBD2 (5 bases). The V end was cut by 5 bases, the J end by 5 bases, with 12 bases between. The CDR3 contains 14 residues. Germline V gives CDR1 SGHTA, CDR2 FQGTGA. The chain's CDR3 is CASSQGSGTGELFF. The CDR3 DNA follows: TGTGCCAGCAGCCAAGGGTCGGGAACCGGGGAGCTGTTTTTT.

This clonotype was detected ten times or more. The chain employs TRBV29-1 and TRBJ2-1, with 10 nucleotides matching TRBD2. With 6 bases clipped from V and 8 bases from J, the junction kept 4 bases outside the gene matches. Germline V lookup: CDR1 SQVTM, CDR2 ANQGSEA. The CDR3 runs 12 residues. CDR3 nucleotide sequence: TGCAGCGTCGAACTAGCGGGGTATGAGCAGTTCTTC. Translated: CSVELAGYEQFF.

This clonotype has at least ten counts. The rearrangement joins TRBV27 to TRBJ2-1; D is ambiguous. CDR1 is MNHEY, CDR2 SMNVEV, per germline (reference sequence). The germline V and J ends were trimmed by 3 bases and 7 bases, with 10 bases remaining between them. The CDR3 loop spans 13 amino acids. The CDR3 reads CASSFIPGNEQFF. As DNA, the CDR3 is TGTGCCAGCAGTTTTATTCCTGGGAATGAGCAGTTCTTC.

This clonotype occurred many times. This chain links TRBV2 with TRBJ1-2, with 8 positions matching TRBD1. Trimming at V came to 3 bases and at J to 4 bases, leaving 13 bases not matched to a gene. This CDR3 region has 17 residues. Germline assignment: CDR1 SNHLY and CDR2 FYNNEI. CDR3 in amino acids: CASSDDGADRGSYGYTF. CDR3 nucleotide sequence: TGTGCCAGCAGTGATGATGGCGCTGACAGGGGAAGCTATGGCTACACCTTC.

This clonotype was observed at least ten times. The chain is built from TRBV29-1 and TRBJ2-1; TRBD1 matches at 7 bases. Trimming cost V 7 bases and J 9 bases; bases outside gene matches: 9. The CDR3 has 12 amino acids. In germline, CDR1 is SQVTM, CDR2 ANQGSEA. CDR3: CSGVQGSGEQFF. The CDR3 nucleotides are TGCAGCGGCGTACAGGGGTCCGGTGAGCAGTTCTTC.

This clonotype has at least ten counts. The CDR3 nucleotides read TGTGCCAGTAGTATCCAGGGCAGGGTTCTTGAAAAACTGTTTTTT. It is translated as CASSIQGRVLEKLFF. The chain links TRBV19 to TRBJ1-4; D may be TRBD1 (5 bases). CDR1 and CDR2 from the germline V gene are LNHDA and SQIVND (reference sequence). This CDR3 contains 15 residues. With 3 bases removed from V and 7 bases from J, the gap between germline ends came to 15 bases.

There are many counts of this clonotype. The J gene is TRBJ2-2, the V gene TRBV6-2 or TRBV6-3; 8 bases are shared with TRBD2. The CDR3 runs to 17 residues. From germline, CDR1 is MNHEY and CDR2 SVGEGT. Germline trimming cut 0 bases from V and 1 base from J; bases unmatched to any gene: 4. CDR3 loop: CASSYSISGENTGELFF. The CDR3 region has the DNA TGTGCCAGCAGTTACTCGATTAGCGGGGAGAACACCGGGGAGCTGTTTTTT.

This clonotype was recorded many times. The rearrangement uses TRBV20-1 and TRBJ2-7, with D perhaps being TRBD1 or TRBD2 (6 bases each). CDR1 is DFQATT and CDR2 is SNEGSKA in the germline V gene (reference sequence). V lost 3 bases, J lost 3 bases, and 21 bases lay in between. The CDR3 runs to 16 residues. The CDR3 reads CSARVGPGGADYEQYF. The CDR3 DNA reads TGCAGTGCTAGGGTAGGGCCCGGGGGCGCCGACTACGAGCAGTACTTC.

This clonotype was observed a few times. V and J are TRBV7-9 and TRBJ2-3, with D uncertain. CDR1 SEHNR and CDR2 FQNEAQ come from the germline V gene (reference sequence). Trimming left V 1 base short and J 3 bases short, with 17 bases between. CDR3 size: 17 residues. This chain's CDR3 is CASSLEGPGSGTDTQYF. The CDR3 DNA follows: TGTGCCAGCAGCTTAGAAGGGCCGGGTAGTGGAACAGATACGCAGTATTTT.

The sample holds many counts of this clonotype. The V call is TRBV13, the J call TRBJ2-7, with D possibly TRBD1 on 5 matching bases. The V and J ends lost 1 base and 6 bases respectively, with 16 bases between them. From germline, CDR1 is PRHDT and CDR2 FYEKMQ (reference sequence). The CDR3 length is 15 residues. As DNA, the CDR3 is TGTGCCAGCAGCTTAGCAGGGCCCTCCTCCGCCGAGCAGTACTTC. Residues: CASSLAGPSSAEQYF.

This clonotype came up many times. The gene calls are TRBV30 and TRBJ1-1; the D gene is possibly TRBD1 (5 bases). The CDR3 consists of 12 residues. V gave up 3 bases and J gave up 6 bases, with 11 bases separating them. Germline V gives CDR1 GTSNPN, CDR2 SVGIG (reference sequence). CDR3 amino acids: CAWSRAGAEAFF. The CDR3 region has the DNA TGTGCCTGGAGCAGGGCAGGCGCTGAAGCTTTCTTT.

This clonotype has ten or more counts. The chain couples TRBV27 to TRBJ2-7, with 7 bases aligning to TRBD2. The CDR3 runs to 13 residues. The trim removed 3 bases at V and 7 bases at J, leaving 6 bases unmatched. Germline CDR1 MNHEY, CDR2 SMNVEV (reference sequence). CDR3 DNA: TGTGCCAGCAGTTTGGGGGGGACGGGTGAGCAGTACTTC. This sequence encodes CASSLGGTGEQYF.

This clonotype was recorded at least ten times. The chain uses TRBV7-2 and TRBJ2-2; maybe TRBD1 (5 bases). Trimming took 5 bases from V and 4 from J, leaving 8 bases between them. Germline values: CDR1 SGHTA, CDR2 FQGNSA. The CDR3 runs 13 residues. The CDR3: CASSRDSTGELFF. The DNA for the CDR3 is TGTGCCAGCAGCCGAGACAGCACCGGGGAGCTGTTTTTT.

To note about this clonotype: A much more abundant neighbour one base away suggests this may be a read error. V is TRBV5-1 and J is TRBJ2-7, with D hard to call. The CDR3 runs to 13 residues. Germline V CDR1 and CDR2: SGHRS, YFSETQ. V gave up 0 bases and J gave up 3 bases, with 7 bases separating them. CDR3 sequence (DNA): TGCGCCAGCAGCTTGGGTCAGGACTACGAGCAGTACTTC. Translating gives CASSLGQDYEQYF.

This clonotype qualifies as medium-sized. The chain recombines TRBV12-3 or TRBV12-4 with TRBJ2-6, with D perhaps assigned TRBD1 or TRBD2 (5 bases each). Trimming stripped 5 bases from V and 1 base from J, with 15 bases between. CDR3 size: 17 residues. The DNA for the CDR3 is TGTGCCAGCAGTCCGGGACCCGGCGGGTCTGGGGCCAACGTCCTGACTTTC. It encodes CASSPGPGGSGANVLTF.

In this sample, this clonotype turned up many times. J is TRBJ2-7 and V is TRBV19; 7 bases are shared with TRBD1. The CDR3 is 15 amino acids. In germline, CDR1 is LNHDA, CDR2 SQIVND (reference sequence). V lost 5 bases and J lost 5; bases outside the gene matches: 12. CDR3 DNA sequence: TGTGCCAGTAGTGTACGGGACAGTTGGGGCCACGAGCAGTACTTC. Amino acids: CASSVRDSWGHEQYF.